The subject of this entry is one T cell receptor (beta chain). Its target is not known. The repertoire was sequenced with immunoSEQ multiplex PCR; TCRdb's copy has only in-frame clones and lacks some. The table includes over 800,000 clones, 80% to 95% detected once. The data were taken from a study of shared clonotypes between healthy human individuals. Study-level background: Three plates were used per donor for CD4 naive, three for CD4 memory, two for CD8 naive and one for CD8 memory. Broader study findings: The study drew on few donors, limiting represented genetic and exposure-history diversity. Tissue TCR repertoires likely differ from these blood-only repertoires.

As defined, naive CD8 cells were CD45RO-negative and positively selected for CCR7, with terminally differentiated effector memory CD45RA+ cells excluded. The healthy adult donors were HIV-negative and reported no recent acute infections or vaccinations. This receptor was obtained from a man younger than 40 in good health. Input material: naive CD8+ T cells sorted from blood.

The CDR3 DNA sequence: TGTGCCAGCAGCCGTCTAAAGGACTCGGGGGACGAGCAGTACTTC. It yields the protein CASSRLKDSGDEQYF. The rearrangement links TRBV28 to TRBJ2-7; tentative D call: TRBD2 (6 bases). The CDR3 totals 15 residues. V gave up 6 bases and J gave up 5 bases, with 20 bases separating them. Germline V gene sequence: CDR1 MDHEN, CDR2 SYDVKM.